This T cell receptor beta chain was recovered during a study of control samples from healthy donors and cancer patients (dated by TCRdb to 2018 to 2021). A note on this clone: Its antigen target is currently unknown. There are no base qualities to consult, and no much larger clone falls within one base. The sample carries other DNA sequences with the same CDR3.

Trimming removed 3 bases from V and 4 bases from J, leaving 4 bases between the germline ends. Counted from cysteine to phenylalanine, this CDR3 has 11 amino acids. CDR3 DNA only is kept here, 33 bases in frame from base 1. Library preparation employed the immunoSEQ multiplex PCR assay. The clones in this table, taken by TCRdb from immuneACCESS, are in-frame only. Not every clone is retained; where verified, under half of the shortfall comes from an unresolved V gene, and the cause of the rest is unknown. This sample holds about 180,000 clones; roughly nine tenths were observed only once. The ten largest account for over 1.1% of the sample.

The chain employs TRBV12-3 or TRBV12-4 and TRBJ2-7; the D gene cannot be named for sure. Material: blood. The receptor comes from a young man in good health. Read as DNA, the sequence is TGTGCCAGCAGTTTGGGGTACGAGCAGTACTTC. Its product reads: CASSLGYEQYF.